This T cell receptor beta chain was sequenced in a study of blood T cell repertoires in COVID-19. For the study at large: The analysed material was cDNA or gDNA that came from T cells, B-cell-depleted T cells, or PBMCs.

CDR3 length: 14 residues. Germline-derived CDR1 and CDR2 are ENHRY and SYGVKD. V lost 4 bases, J lost 2 bases, and 9 bases lay in between. The table came from immunoSEQ multiplex PCR; TCRdb's copy has only in-frame clones and leaves some out. The sample carries 150,000 to 200,000 clones, around 90% recorded once. The rearrangement uses TRBV10-3 and TRBJ1-3; no firm D call. The receptor was isolated from a man in his 60s with active or convalescent COVID-19. Material for sequencing was peripheral blood. The CDR3 sequence: CAISVSGTGNTIYF. CDR3 in DNA: TGTGCCATCAGTGTCTCCGGTACTGGAAACACCATATATTTT.